The rows below give T cell receptor beta chains drawn from one sample of a study of resident and recirculating memory T cells in vitiligo. Clones were read by immunoSEQ multiplex PCR, and TCRdb kept only the in-frame ones, dropping some. The sample has tens of thousands of clones, roughly nine tenths seen once; the top ten hold over 4%. Material: blood. These receptors were collected from a male donor with vitiligo. Each CDR3 is given with its conserved first and last residue. The order of the fields is V gene, J gene, D gene, clone size, CDR3 length, CDR3 DNA, CDR3 protein. The D gene is left open where the match is weak. Where a row states a size, it is once, few, many or the class of an expanded clone; other rows omit it.

V gene: TRBV11-2
J gene: TRBJ1-6
D gene: TRBD1
clone size: .
CDR3 length: 18
CDR3 DNA: TGTGCCAGCAGCTTAGATCGGGACAGGGGGTCCTATAATTCACCCCTCCACTTT
CDR3 protein: CASSLDRDRGSYNSPLHF

V gene: TRBV7-2
J gene: TRBJ2-3
D gene: .
clone size: .
CDR3 length: 15
CDR3 DNA: TGTGCCAGCAGCCCGAGGGCCCGAGAGACAGATACGCAGTATTTT
CDR3 protein: CASSPRARETDTQYF

V gene: TRBV4-3
J gene: TRBJ1-6
D gene: .
clone size: .
CDR3 length: 17
CDR3 DNA: TGCGCCAGCAGCCAAGATCTCGGGAGCTCCTATAATTCACCCCTCCACTTT
CDR3 protein: CASSQDLGSSYNSPLHF

V gene: TRBV2
J gene: TRBJ2-3
D gene: .
clone size: .
CDR3 length: 13
CDR3 DNA: TGTGCCAGCAGTGGGGCCGGCACAGATACGCAGTATTTT
CDR3 protein: CASSGAGTDTQYF

V gene: TRBV19
J gene: TRBJ2-7
D gene: .
clone size: once
CDR3 length: 12
CDR3 DNA: TGTGCCAGTGGACAAGTACCCTACGAGCAGTACTTC
CDR3 protein: CASGQVPYEQYF

V gene: TRBV5-1
J gene: TRBJ2-2
D gene: TRBD2
clone size: .
CDR3 length: 16
CDR3 DNA: TGCGCCAGCACCCGACTAGCGGGGGAGAAAACCGGGGAGCTGTTTTTT
CDR3 protein: CASTRLAGEKTGELFF

V gene: TRBV7-7
J gene: TRBJ2-2
D gene: TRBD1
clone size: .
CDR3 length: 14
CDR3 DNA: TGTGCCAGCAGCTCCGGGACAGACACCGGGGAGCTGTTTTTT
CDR3 protein: CASSSGTDTGELFF

V gene: TRBV2
J gene: TRBJ2-2
D gene: .
clone size: .
CDR3 length: 12
CDR3 DNA: TGTGCCACTCAGTCGCTCACCGGGGAGCTGTTTTTT
CDR3 protein: CATQSLTGELFF

V gene: TRBV4-3
J gene: TRBJ2-7
D gene: TRBD1
clone size: .
CDR3 length: 16
CDR3 DNA: TGCGCCAGCAGCCGCGGCGTGTCAGGGGGCGGAAACGAGCAGTACTTC
CDR3 protein: CASSRGVSGGGNEQYF

V gene: TRBV5-6
J gene: TRBJ2-4
D gene: TRBD1
clone size: once
CDR3 length: 18
CDR3 DNA: TGTGCCAGCAGCTTTTCCCCCACAGGGGTGCTTAGCAAAAACATTCAGTACTTC
CDR3 protein: CASSFSPTGVLSKNIQYF

V gene: TRBV7-6
J gene: TRBJ2-4
D gene: .
clone size: .
CDR3 length: 14
CDR3 DNA: TGTGCCAGCAGCTCCTCTCCGGGGAAGGGCATTCAGTACTTC
CDR3 protein: CASSSSPGKGIQYF

V gene: TRBV4-1
J gene: TRBJ2-5
D gene: TRBD1
clone size: .
CDR3 length: 13
CDR3 DNA: TGCGCCAGCAGCCGAGGGGGCGCCGAGACCCAGTACTTC
CDR3 protein: CASSRGGAETQYF

V gene: TRBV6-6
J gene: TRBJ2-1
D gene: TRBD1
clone size: .
CDR3 length: 15
CDR3 DNA: TGTGCCAGCAGTTACTCGACAGGGGGGCGGGATGAGCAGTTCTTC
CDR3 protein: CASSYSTGGRDEQFF

V gene: TRBV5-6
J gene: TRBJ1-6
D gene: .
clone size: .
CDR3 length: 15
CDR3 DNA: TGTGCCAGCACCACTAAGCGGCTGTGGGATTCACCCCTCCACTTT
CDR3 protein: CASTTKRLWDSPLHF

V gene: TRBV30
J gene: TRBJ2-2
D gene: TRBD1
clone size: .
CDR3 length: 16
CDR3 DNA: TGTGCCTGGAGTGGGGGGAGACAGGGCCACACCGGGGAGCTGTTTTTT
CDR3 protein: CAWSGGRQGHTGELFF

V gene: TRBV5-1
J gene: TRBJ1-4
D gene: TRBD1
clone size: .
CDR3 length: 17
CDR3 DNA: TGCGCCAGCAGCACTGGAGGCTCAGGGGGCACTAATGAAAAACTGTTTTTT
CDR3 protein: CASSTGGSGGTNEKLFF

V gene: TRBV6-1
J gene: TRBJ2-7
D gene: TRBD1
clone size: .
CDR3 length: 14
CDR3 DNA: TGTGCCAGCCAAAGGGGGACAGGGACTTACGAGCAGTACTTC
CDR3 protein: CASQRGTGTYEQYF

V gene: TRBV19
J gene: TRBJ1-2
D gene: .
clone size: .
CDR3 length: 14
CDR3 DNA: TGTGCCAGTAGTATGAATCAGGGGAACTATGGCTACACCTTC
CDR3 protein: CASSMNQGNYGYTF

V gene: TRBV21-1
J gene: TRBJ2-7
D gene: .
clone size: .
CDR3 length: 20
CDR3 DNA: TGTGCCAGCAGCAAAGAGGGGCGGACAGGGCTTAACCTTATCTCCTACGAGCAGTACTTC
CDR3 protein: CASSKEGRTGLNLISYEQYF

V gene: TRBV7-7
J gene: TRBJ1-3
D gene: .
clone size: .
CDR3 length: 14
CDR3 DNA: TGTGCCAGCAGCTTATCGGGAGTTGGAAACACCATATATTTT
CDR3 protein: CASSLSGVGNTIYF

V gene: TRBV19
J gene: TRBJ2-1
D gene: TRBD2
clone size: .
CDR3 length: 13
CDR3 DNA: TGTGCCAGTTCGACTAGCGTTGTCAATGAGCAGTTCTTC
CDR3 protein: CASSTSVVNEQFF

V gene: TRBV11-2
J gene: TRBJ1-2
D gene: .
clone size: once
CDR3 length: 15
CDR3 DNA: TGTGCCAGCAGCTCAATTACTACAGGGTCCTATGGCTACACCTTC
CDR3 protein: CASSSITTGSYGYTF

V gene: TRBV28
J gene: TRBJ2-1
D gene: .
clone size: .
CDR3 length: 15
CDR3 DNA: TGTGCCAGCAGTTTATTATTAGCGGCGTACAATGAGCAGTTCTTC
CDR3 protein: CASSLLLAAYNEQFF

V gene: TRBV5-1
J gene: TRBJ2-1
D gene: .
clone size: .
CDR3 length: 15
CDR3 DNA: TGCGCCAGCACAGCTTGGGGGGACTCCTACAATGAGCAGTTCTTC
CDR3 protein: CASTAWGDSYNEQFF

V gene: TRBV9
J gene: TRBJ2-1
D gene: TRBD1
clone size: .
CDR3 length: 15
CDR3 DNA: TGTGCCAGCAGCGTGACAGGGAACACCTACAATGAGCAGTTCTTC
CDR3 protein: CASSVTGNTYNEQFF

V gene: TRBV13
J gene: TRBJ1-2
D gene: .
clone size: once
CDR3 length: 17
CDR3 DNA: TGTGCCAGCAGCCTTTACGGACAGAGGAAAGCTAACTATGGCTACACCTTC
CDR3 protein: CASSLYGQRKANYGYTF

V gene: TRBV7-9
J gene: TRBJ1-2
D gene: .
clone size: .
CDR3 length: 16
CDR3 DNA: TGTGCCAGCAGCTTAGTTGAACAGGGCCGATACTATGGCTACACCTTC
CDR3 protein: CASSLVEQGRYYGYTF

V gene: TRBV4-3
J gene: TRBJ1-3
D gene: TRBD1
clone size: .
CDR3 length: 17
CDR3 DNA: TGCGCCAGCAGCCAAGATTCGACAGGGTACGCTGGAAACACCATATATTTT
CDR3 protein: CASSQDSTGYAGNTIYF

V gene: TRBV18
J gene: TRBJ2-1
D gene: .
clone size: .
CDR3 length: 13
CDR3 DNA: TGTGCCAGCTCACCTACTAACGGACAAAAGCAGTTCTTC
CDR3 protein: CASSPTNGQKQFF

V gene: TRBV7-2
J gene: TRBJ2-7
D gene: .
clone size: .
CDR3 length: 14
CDR3 DNA: TGTGCCAGCAGCTTAGAAGGGGACATCTACGAGCAGTACTTC
CDR3 protein: CASSLEGDIYEQYF

V gene: TRBV5-1
J gene: TRBJ2-5
D gene: TRBD1
clone size: .
CDR3 length: 16
CDR3 DNA: TGCGCCAGCAGCCCTCGGACAGGGGCCCTCCAAGAGACCCAGTACTTC
CDR3 protein: CASSPRTGALQETQYF

V gene: TRBV4-3
J gene: TRBJ2-3
D gene: TRBD2
clone size: once
CDR3 length: 18
CDR3 DNA: TGCGCCAGCAGCCAGGAACCCAGACTAGCGGGGGCCGGGGGTACGCAGTATTTT
CDR3 protein: CASSQEPRLAGAGGTQYF

V gene: TRBV5-6
J gene: TRBJ2-3
D gene: .
clone size: .
CDR3 length: 16
CDR3 DNA: TGTGCCAGCAGCTTGGGTTCTCTCAGGCCGGCGGATACGCAGTATTTT
CDR3 protein: CASSLGSLRPADTQYF

V gene: TRBV28
J gene: TRBJ1-3
D gene: .
clone size: .
CDR3 length: 14
CDR3 DNA: TGTGCCAGCACCACCGACAACTCTGGAAACACCATATATTTT
CDR3 protein: CASTTDNSGNTIYF

V gene: TRBV9
J gene: TRBJ2-5
D gene: TRBD1
clone size: .
CDR3 length: 15
CDR3 DNA: TGTGCCAGCAGCGCCGGGACAGGGGCCCAAGAGACCCAGTACTTC
CDR3 protein: CASSAGTGAQETQYF

V gene: TRBV7-2
J gene: TRBJ2-1
D gene: .
clone size: .
CDR3 length: 14
CDR3 DNA: TGTGCCAGCAGCCAGCGATGGGACGGGGGTGAGCAGTTCTTC
CDR3 protein: CASSQRWDGGEQFF

V gene: TRBV4-3
J gene: TRBJ1-1
D gene: .
clone size: .
CDR3 length: 15
CDR3 DNA: TGCGCCAGCAGCCAAGATATTTCGGGGGACACTGAAGCTTTCTTT
CDR3 protein: CASSQDISGDTEAFF

V gene: TRBV6-9
J gene: TRBJ1-2
D gene: TRBD1
clone size: .
CDR3 length: 14
CDR3 DNA: TGTGCCAGCAGTTCATGGGACAGGGGACATGGCTACACCTTC
CDR3 protein: CASSSWDRGHGYTF

V gene: TRBV28
J gene: TRBJ2-6
D gene: .
clone size: .
CDR3 length: 16
CDR3 DNA: TGTGCCAGCATCACAGAAGATGGCCTCGGGGCCAACGTCCTGACTTTC
CDR3 protein: CASITEDGLGANVLTF

V gene: TRBV11-2
J gene: TRBJ2-3
D gene: .
clone size: .
CDR3 length: 16
CDR3 DNA: TGTGCCAGCAGCATGGGGACTTTTGCTAGCACAGATACGCAGTATTTT
CDR3 protein: CASSMGTFASTDTQYF

V gene: TRBV15
J gene: TRBJ2-1
D gene: TRBD2
clone size: .
CDR3 length: 18
CDR3 DNA: TGTGCCACCAGCAGTCGCGGGGGGGGGTTTAGCTCCTACAATGAGCAGTTCTTC
CDR3 protein: CATSSRGGGFSSYNEQFF